The 12 T cell receptor beta chains below all came from one sample that was sequenced in a study of tumor and adjacent non-tumor tissue in lung cancer. Three rounds of nested PCR, following a modified ARM-PCR protocol, produced the TCRbeta library. MiXCR was run by TCRdb on the multiplex PCR reads, yielding one entry per CDR3 protein. The sample holds fewer than 130,000 distinct CDR3 sequences, about 87% seen once. The template was RNA from unsorted bulk tissue. Sequencing was done on a sample of lung tumor tissue. These receptors were collected from a man in his 70s with non-small cell lung cancer.

A note on this clonotype: Since the CDR3 does not end with the conserved phenylalanine or tryptophan, this likely comes from a read error. The DNA is left out, because the CDR3 cannot be placed on it with certainty; the CDR3 is given as TCRdb lists it. The chain uses TRBV12-5 and TRBJ2-4; the table gives TRBD1 as D, unverified against the DNA. The CDR3 spans 17 residues, counting both ends. Germline V lookup: CDR1 LGHNT, CDR2 FRNRAP. CDR3 region: CDSGPDRGLRAKNIQYL.

As for this clonotype: Mismatch with germline at one junction end may stem from a read error. The chain employs TRBV4-1 and TRBJ2-5; the match to TRBD2 covers 10 bases. Germline values: CDR1 MGHRA, CDR2 YSYEKL. The CDR3 is made up of 16 amino acids. The CDR3 reads CANSRLGLANQEIQYF. The DNA for the CDR3 is TGCGCCAACAGCCGCCTGGGACTAGCGAATCAAGAGATTCAGTACTTC.

With respect to this clonotype: One end of the junction is discordant with germline, which a read error may explain. The V and J genes are TRBV29-1 and TRBJ2-4, with 7 bases that match TRBD2. This CDR3 contains 13 residues. Germline CDR1 SQVTM, CDR2 ANQGSEA. In DNA form, the CDR3 reads TGCAGCGTTGACATAGCGGGTGGGCACATACAGTACTTC. This encodes CSVDIAGGHIQYF.

In the case of this clonotype: The junction departs from the called germline gene at one end, perhaps through a read error. The chain recombines TRBV11-2 with TRBJ2-2; either TRBD1 or TRBD2 may supply D (5 bases each). Germline V gene lookup returns CDR1 SGHAT and CDR2 FQNNGV. The CDR3 totals 16 residues. CDR3 amino acids: CVSGLVGTGVAGELFF. CDR3 sequence (DNA): TGTGTCAGCGGCTTAGTGGGCACAGGCGTTGCCGGGGAGCTGTTTTTT.

In regard to this clonotype: One end of the junction fails to match germline, which may point to a read error. The rearrangement uses TRBV6-6 and TRBJ1-2, with TRBD1 identical over 10 bases. Germline V lookup: CDR1 MNHNY, CDR2 SVGAGI (reference sequence). The CDR3 has 14 residues. The CDR3: CASSPGTGEYGYTF. The CDR3 bases are TGTGCCAGCAGTCCCGGGACAGGGGAATATGGCTATACCTTC.

Notes on this clonotype: One end of the junction fails to match germline, which may point to a read error. The chain combines TRBV28 with TRBJ2-2, with D possibly called TRBD1 or TRBD2 (5 bases each). CDR1 is MDHEN, CDR2 SYDVKM, per germline. The CDR3 is 14 amino acids. The CDR3 is CASSFSQDTGALFF. CDR3 in DNA: TGTGCCAGCAGTTTTTCCCAGGACACCGGGGCGCTGTTTTTT.

This clonotype has ten or more counts. This sequence joins TRBV12-3 or TRBV12-4 and TRBJ2-2; D gene uncertain. CDR3 length equals 16 residues. The V end was cut by 6 bases, the J end by 0 bases, with 14 bases between. Here the CDR3 reads CASSQSLRANTGELFF. CDR3 nucleotide sequence: TGTGCCAGCAGCCAGTCCCTCAGAGCGAACACCGGGGAGCTGTTTTTT.

This chain uses TRBV11-3 with TRBJ2-1; 8 bases fit TRBD2. The germline CDR1 and CDR2 sequences are SGHNT and YENEEA. Trimming took 9 bases from V and 4 from J; bases not matched to a gene: 17. The CDR3 runs to 17 residues. CDR3 region: CARSLLGTRGGYNEQFF. CDR3 nucleotide sequence: TGTGCCAGAAGCCTCCTAGGGACTAGAGGGGGTTACAATGAGCAGTTCTTC.

This rearrangement joins TRBV6-2 or TRBV6-3 to TRBJ2-1, with TRBD1 identical over 7 bases. Germline values: CDR1 MNHEY, CDR2 SVGEGT. This CDR3 is built from 16 residues. Germline trimming cut 2 bases from V and 4 bases from J; bases unmatched to any gene: 8. Here the CDR3 reads CASSYEIGQEYNEQFF. The CDR3 nucleotides are TGTGCCAGCAGTTACGAAATTGGACAGGAATACAATGAGCAGTTCTTC.

This clonotype showed up many times. The V gene is TRBV28, the J gene TRBJ2-2; TRBD1 aligns across 9 bases. This CDR3 region has 17 residues. With 5 bases clipped from V and 5 bases from J, the junction kept 12 bases outside the gene matches. Germline lookup yields CDR1 MDHEN and CDR2 SYDVKM. The CDR3 is CASSPASPGTGTGELFF. In DNA form, the CDR3 reads TGTGCCAGCAGTCCAGCCAGTCCCGGGACAGGGACCGGGGAGCTGTTTTTT.

In regard to this clonotype: The junction differs from germline at one of its ends, possibly a read error. The rearrangement joins TRBV5-6 to TRBJ2-7; D is unclear. The CDR3 spans 11 residues. The germline CDR1 and CDR2 sequences are SGHDT and YYEEEE. The CDR3 DNA sequence: TGTGCCAGCAGCGCCTTCCACGAGCTGCACTTC. It encodes CASSAFHELHF.

About this clonotype: A much bigger clone sits one base away, suggesting this may be a read error. The V gene is TRBV28, the J gene TRBJ2-1; 11 nucleotides match TRBD2. The CDR3 is 17 amino acids. Germline CDR1 is MDHEN and CDR2 is SYDVKM. The DNA of the CDR3 is TGTGCCTGCAGCCCAAGGCGAACTAGCGGGAGTGGCAATGAGCAGTTCTTC. Its translation: CACSPRRTSGSGNEQFF.